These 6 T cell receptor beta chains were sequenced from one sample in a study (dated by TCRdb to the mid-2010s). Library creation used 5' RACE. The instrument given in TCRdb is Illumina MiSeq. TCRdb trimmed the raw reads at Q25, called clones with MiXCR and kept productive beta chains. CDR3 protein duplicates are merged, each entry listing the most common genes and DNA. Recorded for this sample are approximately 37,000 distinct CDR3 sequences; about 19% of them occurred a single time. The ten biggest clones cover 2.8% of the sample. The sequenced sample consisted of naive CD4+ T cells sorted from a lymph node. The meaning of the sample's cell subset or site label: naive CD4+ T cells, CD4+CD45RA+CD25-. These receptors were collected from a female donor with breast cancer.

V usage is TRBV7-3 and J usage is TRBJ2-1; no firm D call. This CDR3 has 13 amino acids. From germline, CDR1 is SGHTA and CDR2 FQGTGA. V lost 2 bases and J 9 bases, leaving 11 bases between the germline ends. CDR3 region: CASSLRRAGEQFF. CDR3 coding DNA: TGTGCCAGCAGCTTACGTAGGGCTGGTGAGCAGTTCTTC.

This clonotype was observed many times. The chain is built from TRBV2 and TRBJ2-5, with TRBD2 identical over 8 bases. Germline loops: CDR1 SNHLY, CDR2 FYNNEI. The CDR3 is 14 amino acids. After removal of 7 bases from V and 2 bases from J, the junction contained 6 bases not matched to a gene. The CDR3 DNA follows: TGTGCCAGCACGGCGGGGGGCTCTCAAGAGACCCAGTACTTC. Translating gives CASTAGGSQETQYF. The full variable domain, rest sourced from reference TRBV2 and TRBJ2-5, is EPEVTQTPSHQVTQMGQEVILRCVPISNHLYFYWYRQILGQKVEFLVSFYNNEISEKSEIFDDQFSVERPDGSNFTLKIRSTKLEDSAMYFCASTAGGSQETQYFGPGTRLLVL.

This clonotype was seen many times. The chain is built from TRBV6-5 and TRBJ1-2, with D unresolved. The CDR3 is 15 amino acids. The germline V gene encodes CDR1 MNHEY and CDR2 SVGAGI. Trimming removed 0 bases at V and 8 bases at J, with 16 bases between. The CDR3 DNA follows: TGTGCCAGCAGTTACTCCGCCGCGACTACTAACGGCTACACCTTC. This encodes CASSYSAATTNGYTF.

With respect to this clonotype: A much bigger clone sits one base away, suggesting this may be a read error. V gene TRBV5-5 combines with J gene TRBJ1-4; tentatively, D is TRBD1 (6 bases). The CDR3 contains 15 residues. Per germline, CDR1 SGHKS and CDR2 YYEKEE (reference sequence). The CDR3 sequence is CASSLRPGDAEKPFF. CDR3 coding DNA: TGTGCCAGCAGCCTACGTCCAGGGGACGCTGAAAAACCGTTTTTT. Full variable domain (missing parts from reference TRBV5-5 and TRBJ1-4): DAGVTQSPTHLIKTRGQQVTLRCSPISGHKSVSWYQQVLGQGPQFIFQYYEKEERGRGNFPDRFSARQFPNYSSELNVNALLLGDSALYLCASSLRPGDAEKPFFGSGTQLSVL.

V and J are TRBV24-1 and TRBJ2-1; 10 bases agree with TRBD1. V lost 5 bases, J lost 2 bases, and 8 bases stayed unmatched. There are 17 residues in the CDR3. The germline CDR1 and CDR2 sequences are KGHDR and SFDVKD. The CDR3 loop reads CATSARQGAKTYNEQFF. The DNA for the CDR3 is TGTGCCACCAGTGCCAGACAGGGGGCTAAGACCTACAATGAGCAGTTCTTC.

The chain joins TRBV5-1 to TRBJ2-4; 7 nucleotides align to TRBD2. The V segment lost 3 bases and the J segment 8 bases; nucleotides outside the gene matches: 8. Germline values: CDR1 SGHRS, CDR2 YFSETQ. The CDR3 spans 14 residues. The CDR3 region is CASSSTSSEDIQYF. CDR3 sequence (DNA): TGCGCCAGCAGCTCGACTAGCTCCGAAGACATTCAGTACTTC. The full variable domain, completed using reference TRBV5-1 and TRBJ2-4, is KAGVTQTPRYLIKTRGQQVTLSCSPISGHRSVSWYQQTPGQGLQFLFEYFSETQRNKGNFPGRFSGRQFSNSRSEMNVSTLELGDSALYLCASSSTSSEDIQYFGAGTRLSVL.